Below, 11 T cell receptor beta chains from the same sample are listed, as sequenced in a study of human T cells and chemical hapten exposure. TCRdb independently ran MiXCR on the RACE reads; one entry per CDR3 protein. Of about 96,000 distinct CDR3 sequences listed, about 9.3% are singletons. Time point: patch test 2, 6 weeks after DPC sensitization. Treatment noted: therapeutic diphenylcyclopropenone sensitization with weekly scalp DPC. The source was whole blood, collected in connection with sensitization to the hapten diphenylcyclopropenone (DPC). The receptors come from a woman between 40 and 55 years old with alopecia areata. Some clones in this sample may be carry-over from other donors' samples.

The sample holds a few counts of this clonotype. The chain uses TRBV4-1 and TRBJ2-5, with D possibly TRBD1 on 7 matching bases. V lost 5 bases to trimming and J lost 2 bases, with 12 bases between them. The CDR3 is 14 amino acids. The germline gives CDR1 MGHRA, CDR2 YSYEKL. The CDR3 nucleotides read TGCGCCAGCAGCACGCGGGACAGTCAAGAGACCCAGTACTTC. This sequence encodes CASSTRDSQETQYF.

This clonotype has at least ten counts. The genes are TRBV7-2 and TRBJ2-5; unclear D gene. The CDR3 consists of 12 residues. The V end was cut by 6 bases, the J end by 1 base, with 6 bases between. Germline CDR1 SGHTA, CDR2 FQGNSA. The CDR3 DNA follows: TGTGCCAGCAGTCTTGCCCAAGAGACCCAGTACTTC. Translating it yields CASSLAQETQYF.

This clonotype was detected ten times or more. The rearrangement links TRBV28 to TRBJ2-7; 11 nucleotides line up with TRBD1. The CDR3 runs 13 residues. Germline V lookup: CDR1 MDHEN, CDR2 SYDVKM. The junction had 7 bases not matched to a gene; V was cut back by 4 bases and J by 11 bases. The CDR3 spells CASSSSWTGGKYF. The CDR3, as DNA: TGTGCCAGCAGTTCGTCCTGGACAGGGGGCAAGTACTTC.

This clonotype was counted between two and nine times. The chain recombines TRBV4-2 with TRBJ1-4; D remains ambiguous. CDR3 length: 12 amino acids. The germline gives CDR1 LGHNA, CDR2 YNFKEQ. Trimming left V 2 bases short and J 8 bases short, with 6 bases between. The CDR3 nucleotides are TGTGCCAGCAGCCAACCGCACGAAAAACTGTTTTTT. Its translation is CASSQPHEKLFF.

This chain uses TRBV5-3 with TRBJ2-3; possibly TRBD1 or TRBD2 for D (5 bases each). TRBV5-3 is marked as an open reading frame, function uncertain. Trimming stripped 4 bases from V and 3 bases from J, with 12 bases between. The CDR3 runs to 14 residues. CDR3 DNA sequence: TGTGCCAGAAGCCAGGGACCAACTACAGATACGCAGTATTTT. This codes for CARSQGPTTDTQYF.

This clonotype was picked up a small number of times. The rearrangement joins TRBV5-4 to TRBJ1-6; D possibly corresponds to TRBD1 (6 bases). Germline V CDR1 and CDR2: SGHNT, YYREEE (reference sequence). This CDR3 has 15 residues. The ends were cut back, 5 bases at V and 6 bases at J, with 15 bases in the middle. The CDR3 DNA reads TGTGCCAGCAGACGGGACACCCTCCTTAATTCACCCCTCCACTTT. Its translation: CASRRDTLLNSPLHF. The complete variable domain, with remaining parts taken from reference TRBV5-4 and TRBJ1-6, reads ETGVTQSPTHLIKTRGQQVTLRCSSQSGHNTVSWYQQALGQGPQFIFQYYREEENGRGNFPPRFSGLQFPNYSSELNVNALELDDSALYLCASRRDTLLNSPLHFGNGTRLTVT.

With respect to this clonotype: Sequence at one end of the junction differs from germline and may be a read error. The chain uses TRBV5-1 and TRBJ2-2, with 10 nucleotides matching TRBD1. The CDR3 runs 14 residues. Germline CDR1 is SGHRS and CDR2 is YFSETQ. The CDR3: CVSSWGQGTGELFF. CDR3 sequence (DNA): TGCGTCAGCAGCTGGGGACAGGGGACCGGGGAGCTGTTTTTT.

CDR3 coding DNA: TGCAGCGCGGGGGACTACAATGAGCAGTTCTTC. It specifies CSAGDYNEQFF. The chain is built from TRBV29-1 and TRBJ2-1; TRBD2 is a possible D gene (6 bases). Germline lookup yields CDR1 SQVTM and CDR2 ANQGSEA. The V gene lost 7 bases and the J gene lost 3 bases, with 7 bases spanning the gap. The CDR3 is made up of 11 amino acids.

This clonotype has ten or more counts. V and J are TRBV7-8 and TRBJ2-1; D perhaps matches TRBD1 (5 bases). The CDR3 length is 13 residues. The V end lost 1 base, the J end lost 6 bases, and 7 bases lay between the germline ends. Germline values: CDR1 SGHVS, CDR2 FQNEAQ. This CDR3 is CASSLDRGNEQFF. In nucleotides, the CDR3 is TGTGCCAGCAGCTTAGATAGGGGCAATGAGCAGTTCTTC.

The sample holds many counts of this clonotype. This rearrangement joins TRBV9 to TRBJ2-5; D remains unclear. CDR1 SGDLS and CDR2 YYNGEE come from the germline V gene. The V gene lost 2 bases and the J gene lost 1 base, with 6 bases spanning the gap. The CDR3 has 13 residues. For the CDR3, the DNA is TGTGCCAGCAGCGTGATGGTCCAAGAGACCCAGTACTTC. It translates to CASSVMVQETQYF.

The chain joins TRBV6-6 to TRBJ2-1, with 8 bases fitting TRBD2. Germline assignment: CDR1 MNHNY and CDR2 SVGAGI (reference sequence). V trimming: 4 bases; J trimming: 9 bases; junction bases outside the gene matches: 5. The CDR3 runs to 13 residues. The CDR3 DNA sequence: TGTGCCAGCAGTTCTACTAGCGGAAGTGAGCAGTTCTTC. Protein sequence: CASSSTSGSEQFF.